The 2 T cell receptor beta chains below were found in one sample sequenced in a study of blood T cells in healthy people across ages. A sample-barcoded 5' primer and a J-beta primer mix were used in a second PCR of about 7 to 12 cycles. TCRdb redid the calling of the 5' RACE reads with MiXCR, one entry per CDR3 protein. The repertoire holds approximately 490,000 distinct CDR3 sequences, with less than 25% as singletons. These data are also associated with another study on T cells of mothers and their children.

The specimen was blood. These receptors came from a boy younger than 18 in good health.

The J gene is TRBJ2-3, the V gene TRBV5-1; D perhaps matches TRBD2 (5 bases). The CDR3 has 11 residues. V lost 7 bases to trimming and J lost 6 bases, with 9 bases between them. Per germline, CDR1 SGHRS and CDR2 YFSETQ. The CDR3 sequence is CASRELDTQYF. The DNA of the CDR3 is TGCGCCAGCCGGGAATTGGATACGCAGTATTTT.

The chain carries TRBV28 and TRBJ2-5; TRBD2 matches 11 bases. There are 15 residues in the CDR3. V gave up 6 bases and J gave up 5 bases; unmatched junction bases: 8. Per the germline V gene, CDR1 is MDHEN and CDR2 is SYDVKM. This chain's CDR3 is CASSPHSGRAETQYF. CDR3 bases: TGTGCCAGCAGCCCCCATAGCGGGAGGGCCGAGACCCAGTACTTC.